This T cell receptor (beta chain) came from a study of cytomegalovirus exposure and HLA in healthy donors. General study results and limits: The listing of 150 or so TCR beta chains classed them as cytomegalovirus-associated. In the approximately 130 validation repertoires, a later analysis found that first-cohort TCR clusters tended to co-occur. The CMV antigen specificity of a few CMV-associated chains was confirmed through in vitro analysis. Reports indicated that the classifier achieved high specificity and sensitivity in diagnosing cytomegalovirus status.

About this clone itself: Its antigen remains unknown.

Method: immunoSEQ multiplex PCR; TCRdb's copy keeps in-frame clones and lacks some. This table holds 280,000 or so clones, roughly 90% found once. Input material: PBMCs. This receptor was taken from a young woman in good health and CMV-seronegative.

The CDR3 DNA is TGTGCCAGCAGTTGGACAAGAAACACTGAAGCTTTCTTT. It codes for CASSWTRNTEAFF. The chain couples TRBV27 to TRBJ1-1, with D maybe TRBD1 (5 bases). Trimming cost V 4 bases and J 2 bases, with 8 bases left between them. CDR3 length equals 13 residues. CDR1 and CDR2 from the germline V gene are MNHEY and SMNVEV (reference sequence).